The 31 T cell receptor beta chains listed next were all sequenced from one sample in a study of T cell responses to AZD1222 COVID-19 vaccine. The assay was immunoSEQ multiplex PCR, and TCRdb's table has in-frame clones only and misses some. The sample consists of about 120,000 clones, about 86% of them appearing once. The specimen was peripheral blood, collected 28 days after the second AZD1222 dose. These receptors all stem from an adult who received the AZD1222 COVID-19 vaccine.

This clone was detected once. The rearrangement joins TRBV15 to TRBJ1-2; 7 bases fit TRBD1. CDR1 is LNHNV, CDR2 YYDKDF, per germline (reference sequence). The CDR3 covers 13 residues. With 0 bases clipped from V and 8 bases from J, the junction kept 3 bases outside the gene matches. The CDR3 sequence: CATSRDGGQGYTF. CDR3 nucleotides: TGTGCCACCAGCAGAGACGGGGGACAGGGCTACACCTTC.

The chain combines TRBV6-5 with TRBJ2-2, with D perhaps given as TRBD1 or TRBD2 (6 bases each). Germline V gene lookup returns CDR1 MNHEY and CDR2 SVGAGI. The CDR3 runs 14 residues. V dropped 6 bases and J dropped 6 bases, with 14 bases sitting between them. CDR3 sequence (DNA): TGTGCCAGCAGCTCCGGGGGCGGTCCCGGGGAGCTGTTTTTT. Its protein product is CASSSGGGPGELFF.

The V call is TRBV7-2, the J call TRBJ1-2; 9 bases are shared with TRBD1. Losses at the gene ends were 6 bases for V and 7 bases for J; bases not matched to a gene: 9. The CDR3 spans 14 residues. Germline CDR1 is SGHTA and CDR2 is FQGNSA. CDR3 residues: CASRIQGALGGYTF. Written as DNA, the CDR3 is TGTGCCAGCAGAATACAGGGGGCCTTGGGTGGCTACACCTTC.

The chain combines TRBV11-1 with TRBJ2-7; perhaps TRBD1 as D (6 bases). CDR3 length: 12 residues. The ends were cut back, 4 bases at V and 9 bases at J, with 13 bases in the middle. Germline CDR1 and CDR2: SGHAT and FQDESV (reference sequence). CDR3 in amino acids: CASSSEQGPQYF. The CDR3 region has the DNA TGTGCCAGCAGCTCCGAACAGGGCCCGCAGTACTTC.

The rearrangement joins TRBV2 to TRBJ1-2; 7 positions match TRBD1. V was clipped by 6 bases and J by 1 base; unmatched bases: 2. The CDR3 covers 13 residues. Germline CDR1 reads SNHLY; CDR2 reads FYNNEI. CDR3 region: CASRRDSNYGYTF. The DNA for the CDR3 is TGTGCCAGCAGGCGGGACAGTAACTATGGCTACACCTTC.

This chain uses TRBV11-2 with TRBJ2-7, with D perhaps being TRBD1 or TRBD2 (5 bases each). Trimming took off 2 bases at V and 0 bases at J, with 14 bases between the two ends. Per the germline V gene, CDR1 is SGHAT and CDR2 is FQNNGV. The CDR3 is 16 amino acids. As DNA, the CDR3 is TGTGCCAGCAGCTTAAAGGGACGGGCCGTCTCCTACGAGCAGTACTTC. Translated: CASSLKGRAVSYEQYF.

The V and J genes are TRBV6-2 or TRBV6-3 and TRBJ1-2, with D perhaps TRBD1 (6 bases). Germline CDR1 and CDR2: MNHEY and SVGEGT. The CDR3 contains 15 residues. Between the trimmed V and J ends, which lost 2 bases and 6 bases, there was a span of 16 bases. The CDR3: CASSYTEQGWDGYTF. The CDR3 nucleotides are TGTGCCAGCAGTTACACCGAACAGGGCTGGGATGGCTACACCTTC.

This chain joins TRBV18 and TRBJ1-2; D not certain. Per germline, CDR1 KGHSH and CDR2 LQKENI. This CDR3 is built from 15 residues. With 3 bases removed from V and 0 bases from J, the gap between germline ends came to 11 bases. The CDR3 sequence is CASSPMAETNYGYTF. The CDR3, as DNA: TGTGCCAGCTCACCGATGGCAGAGACTAACTATGGCTACACCTTC. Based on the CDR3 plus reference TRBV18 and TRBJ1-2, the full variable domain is NAGVMQNPRHLVRRRGQEARLRCSPMKGHSHVYWYRQLPEEGLKFMVYLQKENIIDESGMPKERFSAEFPKEGPSILRIQQVVRGDSAAYFCASSPMAETNYGYTFGSGTRLTVV.

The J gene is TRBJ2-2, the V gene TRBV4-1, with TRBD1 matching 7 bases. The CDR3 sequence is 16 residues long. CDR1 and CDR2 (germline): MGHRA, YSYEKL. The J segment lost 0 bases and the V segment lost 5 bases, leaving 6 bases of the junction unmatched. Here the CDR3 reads CASSYRTGANTGELFF. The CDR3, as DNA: TGCGCCAGCAGCTACCGGACAGGCGCGAACACCGGGGAGCTGTTTTTT.

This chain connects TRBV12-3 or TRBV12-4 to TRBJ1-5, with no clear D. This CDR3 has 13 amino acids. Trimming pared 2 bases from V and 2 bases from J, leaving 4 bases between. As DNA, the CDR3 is TGTGCCAGCAGTTTAAGGGGCAATCAGCCCCAGCATTTT. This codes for CASSLRGNQPQHF.

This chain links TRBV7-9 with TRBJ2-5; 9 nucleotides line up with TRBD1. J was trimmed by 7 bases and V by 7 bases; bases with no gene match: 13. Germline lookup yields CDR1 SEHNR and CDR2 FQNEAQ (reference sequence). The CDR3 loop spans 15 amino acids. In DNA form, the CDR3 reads TGTGCCAGCACCACCTGGGGGACAGGGATTGTGACCCAGTACTTC. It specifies CASTTWGTGIVTQYF.

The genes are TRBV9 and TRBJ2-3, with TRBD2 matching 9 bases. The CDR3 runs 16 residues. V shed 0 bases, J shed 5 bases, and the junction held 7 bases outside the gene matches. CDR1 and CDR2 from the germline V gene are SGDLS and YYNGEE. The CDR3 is CASSVAGGGALDTQYF. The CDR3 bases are TGTGCCAGCAGCGTAGCTGGCGGGGGGGCCCTAGATACGCAGTATTTT.

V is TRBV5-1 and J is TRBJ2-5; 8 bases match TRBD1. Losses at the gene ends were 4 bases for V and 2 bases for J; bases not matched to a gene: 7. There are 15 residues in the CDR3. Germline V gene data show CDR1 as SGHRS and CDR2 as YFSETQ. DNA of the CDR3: TGCGCCAGCAGCCTGCAGGGGGCCCCACAAGAGACCCAGTACTTC. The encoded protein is CASSLQGAPQETQYF. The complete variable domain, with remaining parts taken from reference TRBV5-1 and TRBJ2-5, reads KAGVTQTPRYLIKTRGQQVTLSCSPISGHRSVSWYQQTPGQGLQFLFEYFSETQRNKGNFPGRFSGRQFSNSRSEMNVSTLELGDSALYLCASSLQGAPQETQYFGPGTRLLVL.

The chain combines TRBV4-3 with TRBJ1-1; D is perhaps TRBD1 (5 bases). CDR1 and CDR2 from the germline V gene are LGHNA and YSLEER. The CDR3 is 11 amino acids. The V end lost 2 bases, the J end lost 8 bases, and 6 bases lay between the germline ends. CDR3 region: CASSQSGEAFF. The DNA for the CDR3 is TGCGCCAGCAGCCAATCAGGGGAAGCTTTCTTT.

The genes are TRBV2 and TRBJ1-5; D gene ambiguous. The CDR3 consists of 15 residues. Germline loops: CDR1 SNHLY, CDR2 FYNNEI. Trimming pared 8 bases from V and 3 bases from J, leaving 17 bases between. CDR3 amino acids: CASVLGRATNQPQHF. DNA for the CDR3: TGTGCCAGCGTCCTGGGGAGGGCCACCAATCAGCCCCAGCATTTT.

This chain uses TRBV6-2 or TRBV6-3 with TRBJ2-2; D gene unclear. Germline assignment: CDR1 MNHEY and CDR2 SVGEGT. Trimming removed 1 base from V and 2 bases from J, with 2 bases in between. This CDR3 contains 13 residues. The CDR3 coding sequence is TGTGCCAGCAGTTACTTTAACACCGGGGAGCTGTTTTTT. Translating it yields CASSYFNTGELFF.

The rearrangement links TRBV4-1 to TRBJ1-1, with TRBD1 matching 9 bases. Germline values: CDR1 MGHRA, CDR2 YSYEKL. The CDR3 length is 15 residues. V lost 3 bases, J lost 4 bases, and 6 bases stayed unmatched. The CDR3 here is CASSQVDRGGTEAFF. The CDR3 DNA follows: TGCGCCAGCAGCCAGGTGGACAGGGGAGGCACTGAAGCTTTCTTT.

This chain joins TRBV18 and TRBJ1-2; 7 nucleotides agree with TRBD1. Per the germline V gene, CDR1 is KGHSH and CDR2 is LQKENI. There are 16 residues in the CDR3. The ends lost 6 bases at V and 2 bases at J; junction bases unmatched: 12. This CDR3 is CASSLGQAFSNYGYTF. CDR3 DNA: TGTGCCAGCTCCCTCGGACAGGCCTTTTCAAACTATGGCTACACCTTC.

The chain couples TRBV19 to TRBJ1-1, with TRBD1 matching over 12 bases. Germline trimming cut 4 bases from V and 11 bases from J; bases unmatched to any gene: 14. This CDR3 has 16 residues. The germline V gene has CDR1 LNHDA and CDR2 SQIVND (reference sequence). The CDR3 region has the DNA TGTGCCAGTAGTACCGGGACAGGGGGCTCGTTAGTTCCGGCTTTCTTT. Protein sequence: CASSTGTGGSLVPAFF.

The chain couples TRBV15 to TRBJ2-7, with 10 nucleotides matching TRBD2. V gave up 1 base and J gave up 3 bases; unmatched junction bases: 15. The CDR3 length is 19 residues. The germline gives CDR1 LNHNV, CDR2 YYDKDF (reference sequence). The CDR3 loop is CATSRAGLAEHSNYYEQYF. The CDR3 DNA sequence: TGTGCCACCAGCAGAGCCGGACTAGCGGAGCATTCTAATTACTACGAGCAGTACTTC.

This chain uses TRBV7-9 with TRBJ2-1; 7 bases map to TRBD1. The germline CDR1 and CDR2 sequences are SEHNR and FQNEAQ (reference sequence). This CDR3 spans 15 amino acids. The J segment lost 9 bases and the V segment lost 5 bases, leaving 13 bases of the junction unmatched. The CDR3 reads CASSEYFTGAGEQFF. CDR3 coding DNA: TGTGCCAGCAGCGAATATTTTACAGGGGCGGGTGAGCAGTTCTTC.

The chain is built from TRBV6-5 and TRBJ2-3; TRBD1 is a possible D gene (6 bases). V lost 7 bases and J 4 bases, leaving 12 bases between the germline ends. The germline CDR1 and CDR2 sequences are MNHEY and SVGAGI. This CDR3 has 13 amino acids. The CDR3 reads CASKLEGADTQYF. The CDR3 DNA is TGTGCCAGCAAACTAGAGGGGGCAGATACGCAGTATTTT.

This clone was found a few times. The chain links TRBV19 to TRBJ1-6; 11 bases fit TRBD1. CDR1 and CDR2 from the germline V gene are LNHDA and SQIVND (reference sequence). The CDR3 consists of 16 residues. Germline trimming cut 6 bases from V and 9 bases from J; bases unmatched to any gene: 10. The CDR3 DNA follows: TGTGCCAGTAGCAGACCGGGACAGGGGGTTTTTTCACCCCTCCACTTT. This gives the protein CASSRPGQGVFSPLHF.

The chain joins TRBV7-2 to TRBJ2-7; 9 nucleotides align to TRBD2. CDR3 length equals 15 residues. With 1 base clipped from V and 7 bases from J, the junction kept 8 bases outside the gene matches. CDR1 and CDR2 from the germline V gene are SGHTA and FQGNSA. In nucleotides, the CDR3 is TGTGCCAGCAGCTTAGGAGGTCTAGCGGGGCAAGAGCAGTACTTC. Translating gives CASSLGGLAGQEQYF.

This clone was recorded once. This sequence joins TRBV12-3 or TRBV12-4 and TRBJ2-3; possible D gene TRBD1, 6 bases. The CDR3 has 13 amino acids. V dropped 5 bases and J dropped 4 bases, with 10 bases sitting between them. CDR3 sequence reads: CASSLTGPDTQYF. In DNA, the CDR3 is TGTGCCAGCAGTCTTACAGGGCCAGATACGCAGTATTTT.

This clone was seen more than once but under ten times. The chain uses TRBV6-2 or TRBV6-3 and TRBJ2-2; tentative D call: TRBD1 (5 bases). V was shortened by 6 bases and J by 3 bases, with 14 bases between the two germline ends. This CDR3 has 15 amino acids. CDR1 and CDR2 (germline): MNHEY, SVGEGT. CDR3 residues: CASSSGQGDTGELFF. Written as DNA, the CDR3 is TGTGCCAGCAGCTCCGGTCAGGGCGACACCGGGGAGCTGTTTTTT.

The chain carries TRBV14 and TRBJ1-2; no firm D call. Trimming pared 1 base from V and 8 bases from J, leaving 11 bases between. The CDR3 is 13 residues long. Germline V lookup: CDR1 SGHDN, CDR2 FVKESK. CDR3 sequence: CASSQGRWGGYTF. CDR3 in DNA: TGTGCCAGCAGCCAAGGCCGGTGGGGAGGCTACACCTTC.

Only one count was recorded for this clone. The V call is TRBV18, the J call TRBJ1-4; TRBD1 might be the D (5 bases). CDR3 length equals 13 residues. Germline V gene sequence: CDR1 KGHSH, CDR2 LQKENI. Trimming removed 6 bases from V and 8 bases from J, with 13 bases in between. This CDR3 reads CASSVDWGEKLFF. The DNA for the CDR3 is TGTGCCAGCTCCGTCGACTGGGGGGAAAAACTGTTTTTT.

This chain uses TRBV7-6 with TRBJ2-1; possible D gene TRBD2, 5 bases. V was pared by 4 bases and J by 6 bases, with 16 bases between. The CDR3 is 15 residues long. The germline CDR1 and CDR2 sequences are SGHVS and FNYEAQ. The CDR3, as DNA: TGTGCCAGCAGCTACGGACTGACGGGTGGCAATGAGCAGTTCTTC. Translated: CASSYGLTGGNEQFF. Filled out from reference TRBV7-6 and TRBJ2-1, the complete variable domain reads GAGVSQSPRYKVTKRGQDVALRCDPISGHVSLYWYRQALGQGPEFLTYFNYEAQQDKSGLPNDRFSAERPEGSISTLTIQRTEQRDSAMYRCASSYGLTGGNEQFFGPGTRLTVL.

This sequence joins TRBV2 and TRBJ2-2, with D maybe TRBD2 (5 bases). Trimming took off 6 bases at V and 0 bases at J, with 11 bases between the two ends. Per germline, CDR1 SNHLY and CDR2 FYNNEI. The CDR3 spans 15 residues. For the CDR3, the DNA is TGTGCCAGCAGCCGGGATGGAGCGAACACCGGGGAGCTGTTTTTT. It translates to CASSRDGANTGELFF.

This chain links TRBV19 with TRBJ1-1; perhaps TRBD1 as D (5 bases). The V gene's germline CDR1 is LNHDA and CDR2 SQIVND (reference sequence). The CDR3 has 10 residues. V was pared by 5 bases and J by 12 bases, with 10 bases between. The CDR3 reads CASSQDKTFF. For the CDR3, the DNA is TGTGCCAGTAGTCAGGACAAAACTTTCTTT.